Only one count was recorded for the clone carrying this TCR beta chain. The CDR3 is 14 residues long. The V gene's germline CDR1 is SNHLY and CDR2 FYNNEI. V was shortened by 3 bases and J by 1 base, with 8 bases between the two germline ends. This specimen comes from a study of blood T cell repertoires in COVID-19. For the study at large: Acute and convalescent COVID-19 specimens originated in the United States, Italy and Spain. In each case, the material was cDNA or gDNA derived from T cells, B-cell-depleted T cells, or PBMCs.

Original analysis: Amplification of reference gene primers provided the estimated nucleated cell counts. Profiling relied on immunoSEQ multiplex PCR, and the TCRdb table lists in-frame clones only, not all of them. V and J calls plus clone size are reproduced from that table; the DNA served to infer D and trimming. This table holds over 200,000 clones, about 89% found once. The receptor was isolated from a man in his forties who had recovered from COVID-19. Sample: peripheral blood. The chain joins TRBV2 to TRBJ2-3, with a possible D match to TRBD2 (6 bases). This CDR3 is CASSEGGGTDTQYF. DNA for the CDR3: TGTGCCAGCAGTGAGGGAGGCGGCACAGATACGCAGTATTTT.